This TCR beta chain emerged from a study of blood T cell repertoires in COVID-19. Study-wide background: PBMCs, B-cell-depleted T cells, or T cells provided the cDNA or gDNA that made up the material.

In the authors' workflow: Quantification of nucleated cells was approximated via reference gene primer amplification. Here immunoSEQ multiplex PCR was the method, and the copy in TCRdb shows in-frame clones only, minus some. That table supplies the V and J calls and clone size; D and trimming were determined from the DNA. The sample shows some 300,000 clones, about 91% of them seen only once. Germline trimming cut 5 bases from V and 1 base from J; bases unmatched to any gene: 10. The CDR3 has 18 amino acids. Germline V CDR1 and CDR2: KGHDR, SFDVKD. The sequenced material came from peripheral blood. The receptor's source is a woman in her thirties who had recovered from COVID-19. The chain employs TRBV24-1 and TRBJ2-6, with 7 bases identical to TRBD1. CDR3 region: CATSARTGLRSGANVLTF. CDR3 bases: TGTGCCACCAGTGCCCGGACAGGCCTGCGGTCTGGGGCCAACGTCCTGACTTTC.